One T cell receptor (beta chain) is described in this entry. This record comes from a study of blood T cell repertoires in COVID-19. Germline V gene data show CDR1 as SGHNT and CDR2 as YYREEE (reference sequence). CDR3 length equals 17 residues. With V trimmed by 4 bases and J by 1 base, 10 bases remained unmatched. Methods used by the authors: Amplification of reference gene primers was used by the study to estimate nucleated cell counts. Sequencing was performed with immunoSEQ multiplex PCR; in TCRdb, only in-frame clones are kept and a portion is missing. That table furnishes V, J and clone size, whereas the DNA furnished D and trimming. Among around 420,000 clones listed, around 90% were seen once.

The sequence came from a woman between 40 and 50 years old with acute COVID-19. The chain combines TRBV5-4 with TRBJ1-1, with TRBD1 identical over 10 bases. Sequencing was performed on PBMCs or T cells enriched from blood (not recorded which). The CDR3 bases are TGTGCCAGCAGCCGACCGACAGGGGGCCTGGGGAACACTGAAGCTTTCTTT. This sequence encodes CASSRPTGGLGNTEAFF. Filled out from reference TRBV5-4 and TRBJ1-1, the complete variable domain reads ETGVTQSPTHLIKTRGQQVTLRCSSQSGHNTVSWYQQALGQGPQFIFQYYREEENGRGNFPPRFSGLQFPNYSSELNVNALELDDSALYLCASSRPTGGLGNTEAFFGQGTRLTVV.